This TCR beta chain comes out of a study of T cells after posttransplantation cyclophosphamide. Whole-study findings and limits: TRB overlap between skin or GI tissue T cells and blood was limited. After PTCy, TRB diversity resembled that of CNI/methotrexate controls. Later post-transplant blood repertoires were often dominated by donor CD8+ memory clones.

The related graft donor's blood sample was taken on the day of bone marrow donation. Using immunoSEQ multiplex PCR, the repertoire was profiled, and TCRdb retains in-frame clones only, with some absent. The sample yields tens of thousands of clones, 80% to 95% seen once. As for this clone: What it binds is unknown.

V lost 4 bases, J lost 3 bases, and 4 bases stayed unmatched. The CDR3 loop spans 15 amino acids. CDR1 and CDR2 from the germline V gene are MGHDK and SYGVNS. This receptor was identified in a young woman in good health and a related stem cell transplant donor. This chain joins TRBV25-1 and TRBJ1-1; 11 nucleotides agree with TRBD1. Source material: PBMCs. In DNA form, the CDR3 reads TGTGCCAGCAGTGGGACAGGGGGCTGGTACACTGAAGCTTTCTTT. Translating it yields CASSGTGGWYTEAFF.